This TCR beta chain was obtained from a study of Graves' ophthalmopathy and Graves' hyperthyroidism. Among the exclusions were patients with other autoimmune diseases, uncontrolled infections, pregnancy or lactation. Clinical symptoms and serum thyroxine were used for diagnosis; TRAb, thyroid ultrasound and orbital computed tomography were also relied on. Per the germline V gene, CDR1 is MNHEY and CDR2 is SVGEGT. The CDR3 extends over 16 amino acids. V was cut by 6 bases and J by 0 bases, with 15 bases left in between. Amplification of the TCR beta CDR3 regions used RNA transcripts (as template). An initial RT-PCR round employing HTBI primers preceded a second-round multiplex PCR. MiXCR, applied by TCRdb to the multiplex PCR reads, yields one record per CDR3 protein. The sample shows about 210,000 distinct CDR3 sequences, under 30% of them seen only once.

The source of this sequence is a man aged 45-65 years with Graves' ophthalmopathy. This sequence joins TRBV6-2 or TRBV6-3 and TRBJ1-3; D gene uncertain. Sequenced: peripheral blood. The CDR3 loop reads CASSLGGRLSGNTIYF. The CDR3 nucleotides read TGTGCCAGCAGCTTAGGAGGCAGACTCTCTGGAAACACCATATATTTT.